Each of the 21 T cell receptor beta chains below was sequenced from the same sample in a study of Graves' ophthalmopathy and Graves' hyperthyroidism. RNA transcripts provided the template for amplifying TCR beta CDR3 regions. HTBI primers primed a first-round RT-PCR, and a second-round multiplex PCR followed. One entry per CDR3 protein results from TCRdb running MiXCR on the multiplex PCR reads. Among 400,000 to 450,000 distinct CDR3 sequences listed, under 25% were seen once. Sample: peripheral blood. The receptors shown here come from a woman between 18 and 29 years old with stable Graves' hyperthyroidism.

This sequence joins TRBV7-2 and TRBJ1-2, with 10 nucleotides matching TRBD1. Per the germline V gene, CDR1 is SGHTA and CDR2 is FQGNSA. The CDR3 contains 15 residues. The J segment lost 4 bases and the V segment lost 5 bases, leaving 7 bases of the junction unmatched. CDR3 DNA: TGTGCCAGCAGCCCGGGACAGGGGCAAATCTATGGCTACACCTTC. Translating gives CASSPGQGQIYGYTF. The variable domain in full, with the rest retrieved from reference TRBV7-2 and TRBJ1-2, is GAGVSQSPSNKVTEKGKDVELRCDPISGHTALYWYRQSLGQGLEFLIYFQGNSAPDKSGLPSDRFSAERTGGSVSTLTIQRTQQEDSAVYLCASSPGQGQIYGYTFGSGTRLTVV.

This clonotype was seen ten or more times. The chain links TRBV20-1 to TRBJ2-7; TRBD1 or TRBD2 may be the D gene (6 bases each). The CDR3 is made up of 12 amino acids. Trimming shortened V by 5 bases and J by 6 bases, and 14 bases separated the two germline ends. CDR1 is DFQATT, CDR2 SNEGSKA, per germline (reference sequence). The CDR3 coding sequence is TGCAGTGCTGAGGGGGGTAGGGGCGAGCAGTACTTC. Encoded protein: CSAEGGRGEQYF.

This clonotype was observed many times. The chain couples TRBV19 to TRBJ1-5; maybe TRBD1 (6 bases). From germline, CDR1 is LNHDA and CDR2 SQIVND (reference sequence). This CDR3 has 15 residues. Trimming removed 3 bases from V and 5 bases from J, with 14 bases in between. Here the CDR3 reads CASSISRGDDQPQHF. DNA of the CDR3: TGTGCCAGTAGTATTTCCAGGGGTGACGATCAGCCCCAGCATTTT. Based on the CDR3 plus reference TRBV19 and TRBJ1-5, the full variable domain is DGGITQSPKYLFRKEGQNVTLSCEQNLNHDAMYWYRQDPGQGLRLIYYSQIVNDFQKGDIAEGYSVSREKKESFPLTVTSAQKNPTAFYLCASSISRGDDQPQHFGDGTRLSIL.

In its sample, this clonotype was seen many times. The gene calls are TRBV6-5 and TRBJ2-7, with D tentatively TRBD1 (6 bases). This CDR3 spans 20 amino acids. Trimming took 4 bases from V and 0 from J, leaving 28 bases between them. Per germline, CDR1 MNHEY and CDR2 SVGAGI. CDR3 sequence reads: CASSSYNRWTEPTSSYEQYF. In nucleotides, the CDR3 is TGTGCCAGCAGTTCCTACAATCGGTGGACAGAACCAACCTCCTCCTACGAGCAGTACTTC.

There are many counts of this clonotype. The rearrangement uses TRBV9 and TRBJ1-2; possible D gene TRBD1, 6 bases. The CDR3 runs to 13 residues. The germline gives CDR1 SGDLS, CDR2 YYNGEE. The germline V and J ends were trimmed by 4 bases and 4 bases, with 11 bases remaining between them. The CDR3 nucleotides read TGTGCCAGCAGCCCGGGGGCGGTCTATGGCTACACCTTC. Its protein is CASSPGAVYGYTF.

This clonotype was detected once. This clone may be a read error of a much larger clone one base away. The rearrangement joins TRBV6-5 to TRBJ1-2, with D possibly matching TRBD1 (5 bases). The germline V gene encodes CDR1 MNHEY and CDR2 SVGAGI. The CDR3 is 13 amino acids. DNA of the CDR3: TGTTCCAGCAGTTATCGGGGCGGGGATGGCTACACCTTC. Translated: CSSSYRGGDGYTF.

A few counts support this clonotype. The V call is TRBV12-3 or TRBV12-4, the J call TRBJ1-2, with 7 bases lining up with TRBD1. This CDR3 spans 15 amino acids. The ends lost 2 bases at V and 4 bases at J; junction bases unmatched: 7. CDR3 amino acids: CASSLHRGVVYGYTF. The CDR3 DNA reads TGTGCCAGCAGTTTACACAGGGGAGTCGTCTATGGCTACACCTTC.

This clonotype has ten or more counts. The rearrangement links TRBV18 to TRBJ1-2; no reliable D call. Per the germline V gene, CDR1 is KGHSH and CDR2 is LQKENI. The CDR3 is made up of 14 amino acids. Trimming shortened V by 3 bases and J by 3 bases, and 11 bases separated the two germline ends. For the CDR3, the DNA is TGTGCCAGCTCACCGACGGGCGATCACTATGGCTACACCTTC. Its protein is CASSPTGDHYGYTF.

The chain joins TRBV10-3 to TRBJ1-1, with a weak D call TRBD1 (6 bases). CDR1 ENHRY and CDR2 SYGVKD come from the germline V gene. The CDR3 loop spans 14 amino acids. Trimming removed 3 bases at V and 1 base at J, with 9 bases between. CDR3 in amino acids: CAISEWTENTEAFF. CDR3 nucleotide sequence: TGTGCCATCAGTGAATGGACAGAGAACACTGAAGCTTTCTTT.

This clonotype has a count of ten or more. The chain uses TRBV6-1 and TRBJ2-7; 10 positions match TRBD2. Germline trimming cut 8 bases from V and 2 bases from J; bases unmatched to any gene: 3. From germline, CDR1 is MNHNS and CDR2 SASEGT. The CDR3 runs to 13 residues. The CDR3 DNA sequence: TGTGCCAGCCAAAGCGGGAGGGCCTACGAGCAGTACTTC. This encodes CASQSGRAYEQYF.

V gene TRBV20-1 combines with J gene TRBJ2-5, with 13 bases fitting TRBD2. This CDR3 is 16 amino acids long. Germline CDR1 reads DFQATT; CDR2 reads SNEGSKA (reference sequence). Trimming cost V 3 bases and J 4 bases; bases outside gene matches: 8. The DNA for the CDR3 is TGCAGTGCTAGTGCACTAGCGGGAGGGCGGTCAGAGACCCAGTACTTC. This codes for CSASALAGGRSETQYF.

The rearrangement joins TRBV28 to TRBJ1-6; 8 positions agree with TRBD1. The germline V gene has CDR1 MDHEN and CDR2 SYDVKM. V lost 4 bases to trimming and J lost 5 bases; unmatched junction nucleotides: 7. The CDR3 has 16 amino acids. The CDR3 here is CASSWTGRSDNSPLHF. CDR3 coding DNA: TGTGCCAGCAGTTGGACAGGGCGGTCGGATAATTCACCCCTCCACTTT.

CDR3 nucleotides: TGTGCCAGCAGTTACTCTCAGCGGAAGGAGGAGACCCAGTACTTC. Translation: CASSYSQRKEETQYF. The chain joins TRBV6-5 to TRBJ2-5, with a tentative D call TRBD2 (5 bases). In germline, CDR1 is MNHEY, CDR2 SVGAGI. V was clipped by 0 bases and J by 5 bases, with 13 bases between them. This CDR3 has 15 residues.

This clonotype was detected ten times or more. The CDR3 bases are TGCAGCGTTGAGGGGGGTACAGCGGGAAGAAGTTACGAGCAGTACTTC. This encodes CSVEGGTAGRSYEQYF. The gene calls are TRBV29-1 and TRBJ2-7; 7 nucleotides line up with TRBD2. Germline V gene data show CDR1 as SQVTM and CDR2 as ANQGSEA. Unmatched junction bases numbered 15, after V lost 3 bases and J lost 4 bases. CDR3 length: 16 amino acids.

This clonotype was detected ten times or more. The chain recombines TRBV7-2 with TRBJ2-7; TRBD1 might be the D (5 bases). The V gene's germline CDR1 is SGHTA and CDR2 FQGNSA. V was cut by 7 bases and J by 6 bases, with 16 bases left in between. This CDR3 is 13 amino acids long. The CDR3: CASKRTRMGEQYF. The DNA of the CDR3 is TGTGCCAGCAAAAGGACAAGAATGGGCGAGCAGTACTTC.

This clonotype appeared many times. This sequence joins TRBV10-3 and TRBJ2-5, with D unclear. The CDR3 spans 14 residues. Germline V lookup: CDR1 ENHRY, CDR2 SYGVKD. Trimming took 2 bases from V and 0 from J, leaving 7 bases between them. As DNA, the CDR3 is TGTGCCATCAGTGAGGATAGGGACCAAGAGACCCAGTACTTC. Its protein is CAISEDRDQETQYF.

This clonotype came up once. This chain joins TRBV28 and TRBJ2-7; TRBD2 matches 9 bases. CDR1 and CDR2 from the germline V gene are MDHEN and SYDVKM. After removal of 1 base from V and 0 bases from J, the junction contained 1 base not matched to a gene. The CDR3 has 15 residues. The CDR3 DNA sequence: TGTGCCAGCAGTTTATCTAGCGGGGCCTCCTACGAGCAGTACTTC. Translated, it gives CASSLSSGASYEQYF. The entire variable domain, with the rest obtained from reference TRBV28 and TRBJ2-7, is as follows: DVKVTQSSRYLVKRTGEKVFLECVQDMDHENMFWYRQDPGLGLRLIYFSYDVKMKEKGDIPEGYSVSREKKERFSLILESASTNQTSMYLCASSLSSGASYEQYFGPGTRLTVT.

This clonotype appeared many times. This sequence joins TRBV7-6 and TRBJ2-5; the D gene is possibly TRBD2 (6 bases). V was pared by 5 bases and J by 6 bases, with 10 bases between. Germline assignment: CDR1 SGHVS and CDR2 FNYEAQ. CDR3 length equals 12 residues. DNA for the CDR3: TGTGCCAGCAGCCTAGGAGGGAAGACCCAGTACTTC. Its protein product is CASSLGGKTQYF.

About this clonotype: The CDR3 does not close with the conserved phenylalanine or tryptophan, likely indicating a read error. The CDR3 sequence is CASSPQGRWEPQYY. The CDR3 bases are TGTGCCAGCAGCCCACAGGGGAGGTGGGAGCCCCAGTACTAC. V is TRBV5-6 and J is TRBJ2-5; a possible D gene is TRBD1 (7 bases). V shed 4 bases and J shed 9 bases, with 19 bases lying between them. Germline lookup yields CDR1 SGHDT and CDR2 YYEEEE. There are 14 residues in the CDR3.

This chain connects TRBV11-2 to TRBJ1-2; D is unresolved. The germline CDR1 and CDR2 sequences are SGHAT and FQNNGV. V was cut by 5 bases and J by 3 bases, with 13 bases left in between. The CDR3 sequence is 14 residues long. The DNA for the CDR3 is TGTGCCAGCAGCGATACACAAGGATACTATGGCTACACCTTC. This codes for CASSDTQGYYGYTF.

This clonotype came up many times. The J gene is TRBJ1-1, the V gene TRBV19; D is possibly TRBD1 (6 bases). Deletions cut 7 bases from V and 1 base from J, with 13 bases between. Germline V lookup: CDR1 LNHDA, CDR2 SQIVND (reference sequence). The CDR3 extends over 14 amino acids. The CDR3 loop is CASTGVPSNTEAFF. Written as DNA, the CDR3 is TGTGCCAGTACAGGGGTTCCTTCGAACACTGAAGCTTTCTTT.